Shown below are 21 T cell receptor beta chains from a single sample sequenced in a study of metastatic and nonmetastatic thyroid tumors. The entire patient cohort was treatment-naive prior to thyroid surgery. TCRdb re-called clones from the PCR reads using MiXCR. The table lists some 84,000 clones, over 8.5% of them singletons, with roughly 10% in the top ten. Sequencing used blood. The receptors were sampled from a female donor with papillary thyroid cancer or a benign thyroid nodule (not recorded which). Some clones in this sample may be carry-over from other donors' samples.

This clone appeared many times. The V and J genes are TRBV4-2 and TRBJ2-7; 8 bases line up with TRBD1. Germline CDR1 LGHNA, CDR2 YNFKEQ. The CDR3 consists of 14 residues. V shed 4 bases and J 3 bases; nucleotides not matched to a gene: 5. CDR3 residues: CASSRDRGNYEQYF. The CDR3 DNA reads TGTGCCAGCAGCCGAGACAGGGGAAACTACGAGCAGTACTTC.

This clone was detected many times. V is TRBV15 and J is TRBJ1-5, with D tentatively TRBD1 (6 bases). The CDR3 spans 16 residues. Trimming took off 3 bases at V and 5 bases at J, with 17 bases between the two ends. The germline CDR1 and CDR2 sequences are LNHNV and YYDKDF (reference sequence). The CDR3 here is CATSRGSGGGHQPQHF. The DNA for the CDR3 is TGTGCCACCAGCAGGGGATCGGGGGGGGGCCATCAGCCCCAGCATTTT.

This clone was counted only a few times. This sequence may be a read error, since a much larger clone differs from it by one base. This rearrangement joins TRBV5-6 to TRBJ2-7; 10 bases align to TRBD2. Per the germline V gene, CDR1 is SGHDT and CDR2 is YYEEEE. With 4 bases clipped from V and 1 base from J, the junction kept 5 bases outside the gene matches. This CDR3 comprises 15 residues. Here the CDR3 DNA reads TGTGCCAGCAGCAGCGGGGGGGCCGTATCCTACGAGCAGTACTTC. Translated: CASSSGGAVSYEQYF.

With respect to this clone: A clone one base away is much larger, so this may be a read error. This rearrangement joins TRBV30 to TRBJ2-3; 11 positions match TRBD2. The CDR3 has 15 amino acids. V lost 8 bases, J lost 1 base, and 8 bases stayed unmatched. Germline CDR1 is GTSNPN and CDR2 is SVGIG (reference sequence). CDR3 protein: CALRGTSGCTDTQYF. The CDR3, as DNA: TGTGCCCTGAGGGGGACTAGCGGTTGCACAGATACGCAGTATTTT.

In this sample, this clone turned up many times. V gene TRBV6-4 combines with J gene TRBJ2-1; the D call may be TRBD1 or TRBD2 (6 bases each). The V and J ends lost 4 bases and 5 bases respectively, with 9 bases between them. CDR1 is MRHNA and CDR2 is SNTAGT in the germline V gene. The CDR3 spans 13 residues. In nucleotides, the CDR3 is TGTGCCAGCAGTGTGGGGGGCCACAATGAGCAGTTCTTC. Translated, it gives CASSVGGHNEQFF.

This clone came up a few times. A much larger clone differs by one base, so this may be a read error. The chain couples TRBV5-6 to TRBJ2-7; D ambiguous. The CDR3 has 11 residues. CDR1 SGHDT and CDR2 YYEEEE come from the germline V gene. The CDR3 spells CAGSTTVEQYF. The CDR3 DNA follows: TGTGCCGGCAGCACTACGGTTGAGCAGTACTTC.

This clone appeared many times. The chain links TRBV9 to TRBJ1-2; D uncertain. Trimming removed 0 bases from V and 2 bases from J, with 5 bases in between. CDR1 is SGDLS and CDR2 is YYNGEE in the germline V gene. The length of the CDR3 is 13 residues. This CDR3 is CASSVVQNYGYTF. The CDR3 DNA follows: TGTGCCAGCAGCGTAGTACAAAACTATGGCTACACCTTC.

The sample holds a few counts of this clone. The chain is built from TRBV4-1 and TRBJ2-7; 8 nucleotides agree with TRBD1. The length of the CDR3 is 16 residues. V lost 4 bases to trimming and J lost 1 base; unmatched junction nucleotides: 9. The germline V gene has CDR1 MGHRA and CDR2 YSYEKL. Written as DNA, the CDR3 is TGCGCCAGCAGCCTCTCTGGACAGGGCACATCCTACGAGCAGTACTTC. Translation gives CASSLSGQGTSYEQYF.

This clone occurred a few times. Just one base apart from a much larger clone, this may be a read error. The chain is built from TRBV24-1 and TRBJ2-3, with 13 bases that match TRBD2. The CDR3 covers 16 residues. Germline V gives CDR1 KGHDR, CDR2 SFDVKD. Trimming took 4 bases from V and 6 from J; bases not matched to a gene: 6. The CDR3 region is CATSDTSGGAQDTQYF. CDR3 coding DNA: TGTGCCACCAGTGACACTAGCGGGGGGGCGCAGGATACGCAGTATTTT.

V usage is TRBV5-5 and J usage is TRBJ2-1; TRBD2 might be the D (6 bases). Trimming shortened V by 10 bases and J by 6 bases, and 11 bases separated the two germline ends. The CDR3 has 11 residues. Germline CDR1 and CDR2: SGHKS and YYEKEE (reference sequence). This CDR3 is CASQEGNEQFF. DNA for the CDR3: TGTGCCTCCCAGGAGGGCAATGAGCAGTTCTTC.

A remark on this clone: Since a much larger clone is just one base distant, this may be a read error. The chain is built from TRBV5-1 and TRBJ2-1; weak D call: TRBD2 (6 bases). The V gene lost 4 bases and the J gene lost 8 bases, with 16 bases spanning the gap. This CDR3 comprises 14 residues. Per the germline V gene, CDR1 is SGHRS and CDR2 is YFSETQ. Written as DNA, the CDR3 is TGCGCCAGCAGCGCGGGGTCCAAGTACGATGAGCAGTTCTTC. Its protein product is CASSAGSKYDEQFF.

Ten or more counts support this clone. The gene calls are TRBV19 and TRBJ2-1, with D perhaps matching TRBD1 (6 bases). V was pared by 4 bases and J by 8 bases, with 9 bases between. Germline CDR1 is LNHDA and CDR2 is SQIVND (reference sequence). This CDR3 contains 12 residues. This chain's CDR3 is CASSTRGYEQFF. CDR3 DNA: TGTGCCAGTAGTACCAGGGGCTATGAGCAGTTCTTC.

In this sample, this clone turned up many times. The J gene is TRBJ2-7, the V gene TRBV12-3 or TRBV12-4; D remains ambiguous. The germline V and J ends were trimmed by 3 bases and 5 bases, with 8 bases remaining between them. This CDR3 has 12 residues. CDR3 nucleotide sequence: TGTGCCAGCAGTTTGGTTACAGACGAGCAGTACTTC. It encodes CASSLVTDEQYF.

Ten or more counts support this clone. The chain links TRBV24-1 to TRBJ2-7; 7 bases fit TRBD1. CDR3 length equals 14 residues. Trimming took 11 bases from V and 1 from J; bases not matched to a gene: 10. Germline loops: CDR1 KGHDR, CDR2 SFDVKD. The CDR3 DNA reads TGTGCCATCCTGCAAGGGGGCCGATCCTACGAGCAGTACTTC. It yields the protein CAILQGGRSYEQYF.

In its sample, this clone was seen many times. The chain links TRBV9 to TRBJ2-3; D call uncertain. This CDR3 has 12 residues. V lost 6 bases, J lost 1 base, and 6 bases lay in between. Germline CDR1 SGDLS, CDR2 YYNGEE. The CDR3 region has the DNA TGTGCCAGCAACTACGGCACAGATACGCAGTATTTT. Translating gives CASNYGTDTQYF.

Comment on this clone: This sequence may be a read error, since a much larger clone differs from it by one base. Other DNA sequences from this sample encode an identical CDR3 as well. The rearrangement uses TRBV4-2 and TRBJ1-1; tentative D call: TRBD1 (5 bases). The germline V gene has CDR1 LGHNA and CDR2 YNFKEQ. The CDR3 is 14 residues long. The CDR3 DNA reads as TGTGCCAGCAGCCCGACAGTGGGGGGTGGAGAAGCTTTCTTC. Encoded protein: CASSPTVGGGEAFF.

This clone has a handful of counts. At one of its ends the junction is not consistent with the germline gene, which may arise from a read error. The chain carries TRBV19 and TRBJ1-5; tentatively, D is TRBD1 (5 bases). The CDR3 totals 15 residues. CDR1 and CDR2 from the germline V gene are LNHDA and SQIVND (reference sequence). This chain's CDR3 is CTSRPTDPSNQPQHF. The CDR3 bases are TGTACCAGTAGGCCGACAGATCCTAGCAATCAGCCCCAGCACTTT.

This clone was seen at least ten times. This chain uses TRBV2 with TRBJ2-5, with 11 bases matching TRBD2. CDR3 length equals 14 residues. Per germline, CDR1 SNHLY and CDR2 FYNNEI. V was clipped by 6 bases and J by 0 bases; unmatched bases: 0. CDR3 amino acids: CASRTSGDQETQYF. The CDR3 region has the DNA TGTGCCAGCAGGACTAGCGGGGACCAAGAGACCCAGTACTTC.

This clone has at least ten counts. In nucleotides, the CDR3 is TGTGCCAGCAGCCCCCAGGGACGGACCCAGTACTTC. Protein: CASSPQGRTQYF. This sequence joins TRBV7-2 and TRBJ2-5; perhaps D is TRBD1 or TRBD2 (5 bases each). V lost 5 bases, J lost 7 bases, and 11 bases lay in between. The germline CDR1 and CDR2 sequences are SGHTA and FQGNSA. CDR3 length: 12 amino acids.

The chain couples TRBV3-1 to TRBJ2-2, with no clear D. V was cut by 1 base and J by 6 bases, with 3 bases left in between. Germline-derived CDR1 and CDR2 are LGHDT and YNNKEL (reference sequence). The CDR3 covers 12 residues. This CDR3 reads CASSQVPGELFF. CDR3 coding DNA: TGTGCCAGCAGCCAAGTCCCCGGGGAGCTGTTTTTT.

This clone appeared a few times. It may be a read error: a sequence one base away is much more abundant. This sequence joins TRBV6-9 and TRBJ2-5, with D unresolved. There are 12 residues in the CDR3. The germline V gene encodes CDR1 MNHGY and CDR2 SVAAGI. The V and J ends lost 4 bases and 2 bases respectively, with 5 bases between them. The CDR3 DNA follows: TGTGCCAGCAGTTTCAGACAAGAGACCCAGTACTTC. Residues: CASSFRQETQYF.